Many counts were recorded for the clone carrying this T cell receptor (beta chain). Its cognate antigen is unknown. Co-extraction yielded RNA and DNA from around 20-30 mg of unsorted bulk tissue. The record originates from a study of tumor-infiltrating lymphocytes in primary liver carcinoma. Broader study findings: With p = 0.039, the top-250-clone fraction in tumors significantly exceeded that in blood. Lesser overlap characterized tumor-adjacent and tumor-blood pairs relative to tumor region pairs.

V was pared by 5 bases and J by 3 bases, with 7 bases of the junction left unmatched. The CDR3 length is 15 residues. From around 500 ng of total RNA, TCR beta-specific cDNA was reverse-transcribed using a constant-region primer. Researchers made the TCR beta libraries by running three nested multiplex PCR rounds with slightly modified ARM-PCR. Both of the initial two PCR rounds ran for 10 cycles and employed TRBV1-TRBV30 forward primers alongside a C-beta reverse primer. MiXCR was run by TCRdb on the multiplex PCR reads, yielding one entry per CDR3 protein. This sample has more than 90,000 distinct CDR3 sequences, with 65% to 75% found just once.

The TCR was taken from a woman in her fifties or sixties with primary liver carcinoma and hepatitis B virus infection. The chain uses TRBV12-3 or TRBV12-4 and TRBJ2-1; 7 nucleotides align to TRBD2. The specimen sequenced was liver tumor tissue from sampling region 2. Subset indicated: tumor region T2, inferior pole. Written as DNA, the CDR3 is TGTGCCAGCAGTAGACTACGGGGGGACTACAATGAGCAGTTCTTC. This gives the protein CASSRLRGDYNEQFF.